Listed below are T cell receptor beta chains from one sample, sequenced in a study of blood T cell repertoires in COVID-19. Only in-frame clones appear in the TCRdb table, and some are missing; sequencing was by immunoSEQ multiplex PCR. The data show 250,000 to 300,000 clones, roughly 91% seen once. Sequenced material: peripheral blood. The receptor source for this set is a woman aged 40 to 55 who had recovered from COVID-19. CDR3s include the opening cysteine and the closing phenylalanine or tryptophan. The D gene is left open where the match is weak. The size field is filled for only some rows; it gives once, few, many or a size class.

abundance: -
v_gene: TRBV6-4
d_gene: TRBD2
j_gene: TRBJ2-1
len: 15
CDR3aa: CASSDLAGPYNEQFF
CDR3nt: TGTGCCAGCAGTGACCTAGCGGGACCCTACAATGAGCAGTTCTTC

abundance: -
v_gene: TRBV10-3
d_gene: -
j_gene: TRBJ1-2
len: 14
CDR3aa: CAISESVRNYGYTF
CDR3nt: TGTGCCATCAGTGAGTCGGTCAGAAACTATGGCTACACCTTC

abundance: once
v_gene: TRBV16
d_gene: TRBD1
j_gene: TRBJ1-6
len: 15
CDR3aa: CASSRKGQGNSPLHF
CDR3nt: TGTGCCAGCAGCCGAAAGGGACAGGGGAATTCACCCCTCCACTTT

abundance: -
v_gene: TRBV7-9
d_gene: TRBD1
j_gene: TRBJ1-5
len: 14
CDR3aa: CASSPTGGNQPQHF
CDR3nt: TGTGCCAGCAGCCCAACAGGGGGCAATCAGCCCCAGCATTTT

abundance: -
v_gene: TRBV7-9
d_gene: -
j_gene: TRBJ2-6
len: 14
CDR3aa: CASSLLLGANVLTF
CDR3nt: TGTGCCAGCAGCTTATTATTGGGGGCCAACGTCCTGACTTTC

abundance: few
v_gene: TRBV5-1
d_gene: -
j_gene: TRBJ1-2
len: 14
CDR3aa: CASSSGDGVGGFTF
CDR3nt: TGCGCCAGCAGCTCGGGGGACGGGGTTGGTGGCTTCACCTTC

abundance: -
v_gene: TRBV28
d_gene: TRBD1
j_gene: TRBJ1-2
len: 15
CDR3aa: CASSLGYTGGYGYTF
CDR3nt: TGTGCCAGCAGTTTGGGGTATACAGGGGGCTATGGCTACACCTTC

abundance: few
v_gene: TRBV27
d_gene: TRBD1
j_gene: TRBJ1-6
len: 15
CDR3aa: CASSLGGRGRSPLHF
CDR3nt: TGTGCCAGCAGCTTAGGAGGCAGGGGGCGGTCACCCCTCCACTTT

abundance: -
v_gene: TRBV2
d_gene: -
j_gene: TRBJ2-7
len: 14
CDR3aa: CASRRSRSSYEQYF
CDR3nt: TGTGCCAGCAGGCGGTCTAGGAGCTCCTACGAGCAGTACTTC

abundance: -
v_gene: TRBV21-1
d_gene: -
j_gene: TRBJ1-3
len: 18
CDR3aa: CASSKAPASQGGGNTIYF
CDR3nt: TGTGCCAGCAGCAAAGCGCCCGCCTCCCAGGGTGGTGGAAACACCATATATTTT

abundance: -
v_gene: TRBV7-3
d_gene: TRBD2
j_gene: TRBJ2-1
len: 16
CDR3aa: CASSTRLAGVGNEQFF
CDR3nt: TGTGCCAGCAGCACGCGACTAGCGGGAGTCGGCAATGAGCAGTTCTTC

abundance: -
v_gene: TRBV5-1
d_gene: -
j_gene: TRBJ2-7
len: 15
CDR3aa: CASSPPGTRRYEQYF
CDR3nt: TGCGCCAGCAGCCCCCCCGGGACTCGGCGCTACGAGCAGTACTTC

abundance: -
v_gene: TRBV12-3/TRBV12-4
d_gene: -
j_gene: TRBJ2-1
len: 12
CDR3aa: CASSPRTTQQFF
CDR3nt: TGTGCCAGCAGTCCCCGGACTACCCAGCAGTTCTTC

abundance: -
v_gene: TRBV29-1
d_gene: -
j_gene: TRBJ1-2
len: 12
CDR3aa: CSVGGQNYGYTF
CDR3nt: TGCAGCGTTGGAGGCCAGAACTATGGCTACACCTTC

abundance: -
v_gene: TRBV30
d_gene: TRBD2
j_gene: TRBJ2-3
len: 15
CDR3aa: CAWSGLAGEGGTQYF
CDR3nt: TGTGCCTGGAGTGGACTAGCGGGAGAGGGTGGGACGCAGTATTTT

abundance: -
v_gene: TRBV5-5
d_gene: -
j_gene: TRBJ1-6
len: 15
CDR3aa: CASSLEGVGESPLHF
CDR3nt: TGTGCCAGCAGCTTGGAGGGGGTTGGGGAGTCACCCCTCCACTTT

abundance: -
v_gene: TRBV2
d_gene: -
j_gene: TRBJ2-1
len: 14
CDR3aa: CASTQLRTNNEQFF
CDR3nt: TGTGCCAGCACCCAGCTGCGGACTAACAATGAGCAGTTCTTC

abundance: -
v_gene: TRBV18
d_gene: -
j_gene: TRBJ2-3
len: 13
CDR3aa: CASSPQVTDTQYF
CDR3nt: TGTGCCAGCTCACCGCAGGTTACAGATACGCAGTATTTT

abundance: -
v_gene: TRBV5-1
d_gene: -
j_gene: TRBJ1-1
len: 15
CDR3aa: CASSPLTRGNTEAFF
CDR3nt: TGCGCCAGCAGCCCGCTGACAAGGGGGAACACTGAAGCTTTCTTT

abundance: -
v_gene: TRBV6-5
d_gene: TRBD1
j_gene: TRBJ2-1
len: 15
CDR3aa: CASSTGTANYNEQFF
CDR3nt: TGTGCCAGCAGTACCGGGACAGCAAACTACAATGAGCAGTTCTTC

abundance: -
v_gene: TRBV5-4
d_gene: -
j_gene: TRBJ2-2
len: 15
CDR3aa: CASSLGGTYTGELFF
CDR3nt: TGTGCCAGCAGCTTGGGCGGGACCTACACCGGGGAGCTGTTTTTT

abundance: -
v_gene: TRBV18
d_gene: TRBD1
j_gene: TRBJ1-6
len: 13
CDR3aa: CASSGTETSPLHF
CDR3nt: TGTGCCAGCTCAGGGACAGAGACTTCCCCCCTCCACTTT

abundance: -
v_gene: TRBV5-8
d_gene: -
j_gene: TRBJ1-6
len: 13
CDR3aa: CASSLGGGRPLHF
CDR3nt: TGTGCCAGCAGCTTGGGGGGCGGAAGGCCCCTCCACTTT

abundance: -
v_gene: TRBV19
d_gene: -
j_gene: TRBJ1-2
len: 17
CDR3aa: CASSPSPRGAYDYGYTF
CDR3nt: TGTGCCAGTAGTCCGAGCCCCCGGGGGGCCTATGACTATGGCTACACCTTC

abundance: -
v_gene: TRBV7-2
d_gene: TRBD1
j_gene: TRBJ2-7
len: 14
CDR3aa: CASSLTGTGYEQYF
CDR3nt: TGTGCCAGCAGCTTAACCGGGACAGGGTACGAGCAGTACTTC

abundance: -
v_gene: TRBV5-4
d_gene: -
j_gene: TRBJ1-1
len: 14
CDR3aa: CASSNAGGGTEAFF
CDR3nt: TGTGCCAGCAGCAATGCGGGGGGCGGCACTGAAGCTTTCTTT

abundance: -
v_gene: TRBV4-3
d_gene: TRBD2
j_gene: TRBJ2-1
len: 13
CDR3aa: CASSPPGGDEQFF
CDR3nt: TGCGCCAGCAGCCCCCCCGGGGGGGATGAGCAGTTCTTC

abundance: -
v_gene: TRBV2
d_gene: -
j_gene: TRBJ2-1
len: 13
CDR3aa: CASSPNGGNEQFF
CDR3nt: TGTGCCAGCAGCCCTAACGGGGGCAATGAGCAGTTCTTC

abundance: -
v_gene: TRBV27
d_gene: -
j_gene: TRBJ1-6
len: 16
CDR3aa: CASSFRVGGADSPLHF
CDR3nt: TGTGCCAGCAGTTTTAGGGTTGGGGGGGCTGATTCACCCCTCCACTTT

abundance: -
v_gene: TRBV15
d_gene: -
j_gene: TRBJ1-1
len: 13
CDR3aa: CATSRGGPTEAFF
CDR3nt: TGTGCCACCAGCAGGGGAGGGCCCACTGAAGCTTTCTTT

abundance: once
v_gene: TRBV9
d_gene: TRBD2
j_gene: TRBJ2-1
len: 19
CDR3aa: CASSVPATSGRARYNEQFF
CDR3nt: TGTGCCAGCAGCGTACCCGCGACTAGCGGGAGGGCCCGATACAATGAGCAGTTCTTC

abundance: -
v_gene: TRBV19
d_gene: -
j_gene: TRBJ1-4
len: 14
CDR3aa: CASSMGWPNEKLFF
CDR3nt: TGTGCCAGTAGTATGGGCTGGCCAAATGAAAAACTGTTTTTT

abundance: -
v_gene: TRBV11-2
d_gene: -
j_gene: TRBJ2-5
len: 11
CDR3aa: CASSLVDSQYF
CDR3nt: TGTGCCAGCAGCTTAGTGGACTCCCAGTACTTC

abundance: -
v_gene: TRBV7-2
d_gene: -
j_gene: TRBJ2-3
len: 14
CDR3aa: CASSPGTSTDTQYF
CDR3nt: TGTGCCAGCAGCCCAGGGACTAGCACAGATACGCAGTATTTT

abundance: -
v_gene: TRBV11-3
d_gene: TRBD2
j_gene: TRBJ2-3
len: 17
CDR3aa: CASSTPFSAGASDTQYF
CDR3nt: TGTGCCAGCAGCACCCCGTTTTCCGCGGGAGCTTCGGATACGCAGTATTTT

abundance: -
v_gene: TRBV4-3
d_gene: -
j_gene: TRBJ1-3
len: 15
CDR3aa: CASSSDSSSGNTIYF
CDR3nt: TGCGCCAGCAGCTCCGACAGCAGCTCTGGAAACACCATATATTTT

abundance: -
v_gene: TRBV11-2
d_gene: TRBD1
j_gene: TRBJ1-1
len: 12
CDR3aa: CASSSTGAAAFF
CDR3nt: TGTGCCAGCAGCTCGACAGGGGCCGCGGCTTTCTTT

abundance: few
v_gene: TRBV4-1
d_gene: -
j_gene: TRBJ2-7
len: 12
CDR3aa: CASSQGGGELGF
CDR3nt: TGCGCCAGCAGCCAAGGGGGCGGAGAGTTGGGCTTC

abundance: once
v_gene: TRBV12-3/TRBV12-4
d_gene: TRBD1
j_gene: TRBJ2-6
len: 12
CDR3aa: CASSPYRGVLTF
CDR3nt: TGTGCCAGCAGTCCGTACAGGGGAGTCCTGACTTTC

abundance: -
v_gene: TRBV7-2
d_gene: -
j_gene: TRBJ2-2
len: 13
CDR3aa: CASSLTGTGELFF
CDR3nt: TGTGCCAGCAGCTTAACGGGCACCGGGGAGCTGTTTTTT

abundance: -
v_gene: TRBV6-5
d_gene: TRBD1
j_gene: TRBJ2-1
len: 14
CDR3aa: CAPRDRRVDNEQFF
CDR3nt: TGTGCCCCTCGGGACAGGAGGGTAGACAATGAGCAGTTCTTC

abundance: -
v_gene: TRBV24-1
d_gene: -
j_gene: TRBJ1-5
len: 15
CDR3aa: CATSDPTGEDQPQHF
CDR3nt: TGTGCCACCAGTGATCCAACAGGCGAGGATCAGCCCCAGCATTTT

abundance: -
v_gene: TRBV18
d_gene: TRBD1
j_gene: TRBJ1-3
len: 18
CDR3aa: CASSPLPGQVNSGNTIYF
CDR3nt: TGTGCCAGCTCACCACTACCGGGACAGGTGAACTCTGGAAACACCATATATTTT

abundance: -
v_gene: TRBV9
d_gene: -
j_gene: TRBJ2-6
len: 17
CDR3aa: CASSVGGTSSGANVLTF
CDR3nt: TGTGCCAGCAGCGTGGGCGGGACGAGCTCTGGGGCCAACGTCCTGACTTTC

abundance: -
v_gene: TRBV19
d_gene: TRBD1
j_gene: TRBJ1-1
len: 17
CDR3aa: CASRKGQGIGVNTEAFF
CDR3nt: TGTGCCAGTAGGAAGGGACAGGGGATTGGAGTGAACACTGAAGCTTTCTTT

abundance: -
v_gene: TRBV10-3
d_gene: -
j_gene: TRBJ1-2
len: 13
CDR3aa: CAISGTQVGGYTF
CDR3nt: TGTGCCATCAGTGGAACACAGGTGGGAGGCTACACCTTC

abundance: -
v_gene: TRBV30
d_gene: -
j_gene: TRBJ2-7
len: 14
CDR3aa: CAWSVWQGPYEQYF
CDR3nt: TGTGCCTGGAGTGTGTGGCAGGGTCCCTACGAGCAGTACTTC

abundance: -
v_gene: TRBV24-1
d_gene: TRBD1
j_gene: TRBJ1-2
len: 14
CDR3aa: CATSDSRGIYGYTF
CDR3nt: TGTGCCACCAGTGATTCCAGGGGGATCTATGGCTACACCTTC

abundance: -
v_gene: TRBV12-3/TRBV12-4
d_gene: -
j_gene: TRBJ2-1
len: 13
CDR3aa: CASSPGGTVGQFF
CDR3nt: TGTGCCAGCAGTCCCGGGGGAACTGTGGGGCAGTTCTTC

abundance: -
v_gene: TRBV3-1/TRBV3-2
d_gene: -
j_gene: TRBJ1-2
len: 13
CDR3aa: CASSLRGPYGYTF
CDR3nt: TGTGCCAGCAGCCTCAGGGGACCCTATGGCTACACCTTC

abundance: -
v_gene: TRBV19
d_gene: -
j_gene: TRBJ2-5
len: 11
CDR3aa: CASTGQETQYF
CDR3nt: TGTGCCAGTACGGGCCAAGAGACCCAGTACTTC